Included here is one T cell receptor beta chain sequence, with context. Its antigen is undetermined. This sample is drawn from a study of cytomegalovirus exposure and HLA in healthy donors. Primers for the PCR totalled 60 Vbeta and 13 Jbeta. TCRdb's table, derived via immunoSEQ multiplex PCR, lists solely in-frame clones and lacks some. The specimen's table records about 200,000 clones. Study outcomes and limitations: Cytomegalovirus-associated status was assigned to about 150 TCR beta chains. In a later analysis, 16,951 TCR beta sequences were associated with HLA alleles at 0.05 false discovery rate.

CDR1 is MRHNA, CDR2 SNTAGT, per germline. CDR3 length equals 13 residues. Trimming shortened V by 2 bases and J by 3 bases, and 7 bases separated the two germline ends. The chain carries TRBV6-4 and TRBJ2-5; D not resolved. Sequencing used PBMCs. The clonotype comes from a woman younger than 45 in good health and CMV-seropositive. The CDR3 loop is CASSDRREETQYF. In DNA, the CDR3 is TGTGCCAGCAGTGACAGACGGGAAGAGACCCAGTACTTC.